The rows below give T cell receptor beta chains drawn from one sample of a study of molecular identifiers for immune sequencing clone quantification. TCRdb independently ran MiXCR on the PCR reads; one entry per CDR3 protein. The sample holds some 580,000 distinct CDR3 sequences, about 25% seen once. Sequences were obtained from naive CD8+ T cells from blood, with Jurkat cell RNA spiked in. The receptors stem from a human donor in good health. Some libraries in this study had Jurkat cell RNA spiked in. The CDR3 runs from the conserved cysteine through the conserved F or W. A D gene is named only where the DNA matches it firmly. The size of a clone is reported for some rows only, either as once, few or many, or as a class for expanded clones.

j_call | v_call | d_call | clone_size | cdr3_nt | cdr3_aa
TRBJ2-7 | TRBV5-3 | NA | few | TGTGCCAGCTCTCCGGGACTGGGGGGTAGCTCCTATGAACAGTACTTC | CASSPGLGGSSYEQYF
TRBJ2-7 | TRBV7-2 | NA | NA | TGTGCCAGCAGCGATAGTGGCTACCACTACGAGCAGTACTTC | CASSDSGYHYEQYF
TRBJ1-2 | TRBV12-3/TRBV12-4 | NA | many | TGTGCCAGCAGTTTAGGACGGTCCTATGGCTACACCTTC | CASSLGRSYGYTF
TRBJ2-5 | TRBV12-3/TRBV12-4 | NA | NA | TGTGCCAGCAGTTTAACGTTGGAGGGGGCGATGGAGACCCAGTACTTC | CASSLTLEGAMETQYF
TRBJ2-7 | TRBV6-5 | TRBD1 | few | TGTGCCAGCAGTTTCCGGACAGGATTCTACGAGCAGTACTTC | CASSFRTGFYEQYF
TRBJ2-7 | TRBV7-9 | NA | NA | TGTGCCAGCAGCTCTCTCACCTACGAGCAGTACTTC | CASSSLTYEQYF
TRBJ2-1 | TRBV19 | TRBD2 | few | TGTGCCAGTAGTATGCTAGCGGGAGGAGGAAATGAGCAGTTCTTC | CASSMLAGGGNEQFF
TRBJ2-1 | TRBV7-9 | NA | many | TGTGCCAGCAGCCCACCCGGCAATGAGCAGTTCTTC | CASSPPGNEQFF
TRBJ2-3 | TRBV14 | TRBD2 | many | TGTGCCAGCAGCCAAGATAGCGTACTAGCGGGAGATACGCAGTATTTT | CASSQDSVLAGDTQYF
TRBJ2-5 | TRBV29-1 | NA | many | TGCAGCGTTGAAGGAGTAGGGCGGCAAGAGACCCAGTACTTC | CSVEGVGRQETQYF
TRBJ1-2 | TRBV7-2 | NA | few | TGTGCCAGCAGCTTAGCGTTTTTCCAGGGAGAGGGTTATGGCTACACCTTC | CASSLAFFQGEGYGYTF
TRBJ1-2 | TRBV9 | NA | NA | TGTGCCAGCAGCTCACAGGGTAACTATGGCTACACCTTC | CASSSQGNYGYTF
TRBJ2-1 | TRBV6-5 | NA | NA | TGTGCCAGCAGCCTCGACCGGTGGGATAATGATGAGCAGTTCTTC | CASSLDRWDNDEQFF
TRBJ2-7 | TRBV6-6 | NA | few | TGTGCCAGCAGTTACGGGGGACGCCACGAGCAGTACTTC | CASSYGGRHEQYF
TRBJ1-2 | TRBV7-2 | TRBD1 | few | TGTGCCAGCAGCTTAGTCGGACAGGGATATGGCTACACCTTC | CASSLVGQGYGYTF
TRBJ2-5 | TRBV25-1 | NA | many | TGTGCCAGCAGTGAATTTAGCCAAGAGACCCAGTACTTC | CASSEFSQETQYF
TRBJ1-1 | TRBV5-6 | TRBD1 | NA | TGTGCCAGCAGAATACAGGGGAGTGGCACTGAAGCTTTCTTT | CASRIQGSGTEAFF
TRBJ2-2 | TRBV9 | NA | many | TGTGCCAGCAGAGGGAACACCGGGGAGCTGTTTTTT | CASRGNTGELFF
TRBJ2-7 | TRBV20-1 | NA | many | TGCAGTGCTGCACATATTACCTACGAGCAGTACTTC | CSAAHITYEQYF
TRBJ2-3 | TRBV2 | NA | many | TGTGCCAGCAGTGACCGGATTCCGGCCACAGATACGCAGTATTTT | CASSDRIPATDTQYF
TRBJ2-7 | TRBV5-6 | NA | NA | TGTGCCAGCAGCTTTGGGTGGGTTCTGACAGACCAAGTTAACGAGCAGTACTTC | CASSFGWVLTDQVNEQYF
TRBJ2-3 | TRBV7-2 | NA | few | TGTGCCAGCAGCCCCATGAAGGGTATCGGAACAGATACGCAGTATTTT | CASSPMKGIGTDTQYF
TRBJ1-6 | TRBV27 | NA | NA | TGTGCCAGCAGTAAAACAGGGTTGGCCTATAATTCACCCCTCCACTTT | CASSKTGLAYNSPLHF
TRBJ1-6 | TRBV4-1 | NA | many | TGCGCCAGCAGCCAACCCCGTCCCGGGGCCTCCATTGTTCAAGCCTATAATTCACCCCTCCACTTT | CASSQPRPGASIVQAYNSPLHF
TRBJ1-5 | TRBV4-1 | NA | NA | TGCGCCAGCAGCCAAGAAGGAGAGGCAGGGTGGCCCCAGCATTTT | CASSQEGEAGWPQHF
TRBJ2-7 | TRBV5-6 | NA | few | TGTGCCAGCAGCTTGGGTTCGGGGGCGCACCCCTACGAGCAGTACTTC | CASSLGSGAHPYEQYF
TRBJ1-1 | TRBV4-3 | NA | many | TGCGCCACCACCGCTGGAAGTGAAGCTTTCTTT | CATTAGSEAFF
TRBJ2-1 | TRBV25-1 | NA | NA | TGTGCCAGCAGTCCCCCGGGACTGGGGGCCTACAATGAGCAGTTCTTC | CASSPPGLGAYNEQFF
TRBJ2-1 | TRBV19 | NA | NA | TGTGCCAGTAGTAGGACTTGCGGGGCCGACAATGAGCAGTTCTTC | CASSRTCGADNEQFF
TRBJ1-2 | TRBV7-9 | NA | many | TGTGCCAGCAGCTTAGAGGAGCTTGGCTACACCTTC | CASSLEELGYTF
TRBJ1-1 | TRBV21-1 | NA | few | TGTGCCAGCCTTTCGCTCGCTGAAGCTTTCTTT | CASLSLAEAFF
TRBJ1-2 | TRBV24-1 | NA | NA | TGTGCCACCAGTGCGGGAGAGGGACAAGCCTATGGCTACACCTTC | CATSAGEGQAYGYTF
TRBJ1-5 | TRBV20-1 | NA | few | TGCAGTGCTAGAGGCCTGGGAACAGCCTCCAATCAGCCCCAGCATTTT | CSARGLGTASNQPQHF
TRBJ2-3 | TRBV5-1 | TRBD2 | NA | TGCGCCAGCAGCTCGAGGGGACTAGCGGGGGTGACAGATACGCAGTATTTT | CASSSRGLAGVTDTQYF
TRBJ2-7 | TRBV20-1 | TRBD1 | many | TGCAGTGCTCAATCCCGGGACAGGGGCTACGAGCAGTACTTC | CSAQSRDRGYEQYF
TRBJ1-5 | TRBV19 | NA | many | TGTGCCAGTAGTGACGGAAATCAGCCCCAGCATTTT | CASSDGNQPQHF
TRBJ2-7 | TRBV9 | TRBD2 | many | TGTGCCAGCAGCGGAACCGGGACTATTTTCCACGAGCAGTACTTC | CASSGTGTIFHEQYF
TRBJ2-1 | TRBV12-3/TRBV12-4 | TRBD1 | few | TGTGCCAGCAGTTTAGGTGGGGACAGGGCCGACTACAATGAGCAGTTCTTC | CASSLGGDRADYNEQFF